This is a list of T cell receptor beta chains from one sample in a study of blood T cell repertoires in COVID-19. Assay used: immunoSEQ multiplex PCR; TCRdb lists only in-frame clones, some missing. The sample contains 70,000 to 85,000 clones, 87% of which appear only once. Sample: peripheral blood. Receptors were obtained from a woman in her 50s with active or convalescent COVID-19. Each CDR3 is given with its conserved first and last residue.

V: TRBV6-6
J: TRBJ2-4
CDR3: CASSHTTALAKNIQYF

V: TRBV6-2/TRBV6-3
J: TRBJ2-4
CDR3: CASSYSLNIQYF

V: TRBV5-1
J: TRBJ1-1
CDR3: CASSLDGVRLNTEAFF

V: TRBV19
J: TRBJ1-1
CDR3: CASSISGTGVYEAFF

V: TRBV27
J: TRBJ1-6
CDR3: CASSSGLGISPLHF

V: TRBV3-1/TRBV3-2
J: TRBJ1-2
CDR3: CASSQFSGGGYTF

V: TRBV5-1
J: TRBJ1-2
CDR3: CASRPDREDGYTF

V: TRBV7-9
J: TRBJ1-5
CDR3: CASSFDNSNQPQHF

V: TRBV5-8
J: TRBJ2-2
CDR3: CASSSGQGGTGELFF

V: TRBV15
J: TRBJ1-2
CDR3: CATRGGGGSYGYTF

V: TRBV6-5
J: TRBJ2-1
CDR3: CASSYTPSGGAHEQFF

V: TRBV7-3
J: TRBJ2-1
CDR3: CASSRLGGGEQFF

V: TRBV6-2/TRBV6-3
J: TRBJ1-5
CDR3: CASSPLLNQPQHF

V: TRBV2
J: TRBJ2-7
CDR3: CASRKGTGSNEQYF

V: TRBV19
J: TRBJ2-2
CDR3: CASSRLMDTGELFF

V: TRBV15
J: TRBJ2-2
CDR3: CATSRAGNTGELFF

V: TRBV15
J: TRBJ1-2
CDR3: CATSRAGVSWTF

V: TRBV3-1/TRBV3-2
J: TRBJ2-2
CDR3: CASSLGTSGGVQAPNTGELFF

V: TRBV12-3/TRBV12-4
J: TRBJ2-7
CDR3: CASTLGGYEQYF

V: TRBV7-9
J: TRBJ2-3
CDR3: CASSSKLGLAGVPDTQYF

V: TRBV10-3
J: TRBJ2-2
CDR3: CAISDRGADTGELFF

V: TRBV6-5
J: TRBJ1-2
CDR3: CASSPGTGGSYGYTF

V: TRBV19
J: TRBJ1-2
CDR3: CASSSPQGYGYTF

V: TRBV11-3
J: TRBJ1-1
CDR3: CASSLGAQGEAFF

V: TRBV2
J: TRBJ1-2
CDR3: CASSESPAFGGLRGYTF

V: TRBV9
J: TRBJ1-4
CDR3: CASTPAPGQGNEKLFF

V: TRBV30
J: TRBJ1-2
CDR3: CAWKGQDYGYTF

V: TRBV13
J: TRBJ2-5
CDR3: CASSPQGAAETQYF

V: TRBV19
J: TRBJ1-5
CDR3: CASSQGGSNQPQHF

V: TRBV11-2
J: TRBJ2-7
CDR3: CASSLAGRGAYEQYF

V: TRBV6-5
J: TRBJ2-7
CDR3: CASRGTGIVAEQYF

V: TRBV6-2/TRBV6-3
J: TRBJ2-5
CDR3: CASSLRPGQRDQETQYF

V: TRBV19
J: TRBJ1-1
CDR3: CASSMGWRDTEAFF

V: TRBV30
J: TRBJ1-2
CDR3: CAWSGGGLYGYTF

V: TRBV6-5
J: TRBJ1-1
CDR3: CASASGQGGTEAFF

V: TRBV6-2/TRBV6-3
J: TRBJ1-6
CDR3: CASSFNEGAALHF

V: TRBV7-2
J: TRBJ1-1
CDR3: CASSLAQLRNTEAFF

V: TRBV5-1
J: TRBJ1-6
CDR3: CASSHGQGASNNSPLHF

V: TRBV5-6
J: TRBJ2-7
CDR3: CASSLENIRAEQYF

V: TRBV10-3
J: TRBJ1-1
CDR3: CAISESSGDRAPMNTEAFF

V: TRBV30
J: TRBJ2-5
CDR3: CAWRDSLEETQYF

V: TRBV4-3
J: TRBJ1-2
CDR3: CASSQDGTGSGYTF

V: TRBV14
J: TRBJ2-3
CDR3: CASSQVGTWGTDTQYF

V: TRBV10-3
J: TRBJ1-2
CDR3: CAISETVNYGYTF

V: TRBV9
J: TRBJ2-3
CDR3: CASSALSGSYTQYF

V: TRBV9
J: TRBJ2-1
CDR3: CASSVARGPSSYNEQFF

V: TRBV19
J: TRBJ2-1
CDR3: CASSRWAGGPNEQFF

V: TRBV25-1
J: TRBJ2-5
CDR3: CASSGEGRDRVNF

V: TRBV10-3
J: TRBJ1-4
CDR3: CATNGGYNEKLFF

V: TRBV27
J: TRBJ1-1
CDR3: CASSPRTGRGSEAFF

V: TRBV29-1
J: TRBJ2-5
CDR3: CSVIGVETQYF

V: TRBV4-3
J: TRBJ1-2
CDR3: CASSQPGQGAFAGYTF

V: TRBV19
J: TRBJ1-1
CDR3: CASSPGGHFEAFF

V: TRBV5-3
J: TRBJ2-7
CDR3: CATKRQDPYEQYF

V: TRBV27
J: TRBJ1-6
CDR3: CASSPLSSQGPSPLHF

V: TRBV24-1
J: TRBJ2-2
CDR3: CATSDFGGQGATGELFF

V: TRBV18
J: TRBJ1-1
CDR3: CASSPVVSGSTEAFF

V: TRBV9
J: TRBJ2-7
CDR3: CASSGGTGPNEQYF